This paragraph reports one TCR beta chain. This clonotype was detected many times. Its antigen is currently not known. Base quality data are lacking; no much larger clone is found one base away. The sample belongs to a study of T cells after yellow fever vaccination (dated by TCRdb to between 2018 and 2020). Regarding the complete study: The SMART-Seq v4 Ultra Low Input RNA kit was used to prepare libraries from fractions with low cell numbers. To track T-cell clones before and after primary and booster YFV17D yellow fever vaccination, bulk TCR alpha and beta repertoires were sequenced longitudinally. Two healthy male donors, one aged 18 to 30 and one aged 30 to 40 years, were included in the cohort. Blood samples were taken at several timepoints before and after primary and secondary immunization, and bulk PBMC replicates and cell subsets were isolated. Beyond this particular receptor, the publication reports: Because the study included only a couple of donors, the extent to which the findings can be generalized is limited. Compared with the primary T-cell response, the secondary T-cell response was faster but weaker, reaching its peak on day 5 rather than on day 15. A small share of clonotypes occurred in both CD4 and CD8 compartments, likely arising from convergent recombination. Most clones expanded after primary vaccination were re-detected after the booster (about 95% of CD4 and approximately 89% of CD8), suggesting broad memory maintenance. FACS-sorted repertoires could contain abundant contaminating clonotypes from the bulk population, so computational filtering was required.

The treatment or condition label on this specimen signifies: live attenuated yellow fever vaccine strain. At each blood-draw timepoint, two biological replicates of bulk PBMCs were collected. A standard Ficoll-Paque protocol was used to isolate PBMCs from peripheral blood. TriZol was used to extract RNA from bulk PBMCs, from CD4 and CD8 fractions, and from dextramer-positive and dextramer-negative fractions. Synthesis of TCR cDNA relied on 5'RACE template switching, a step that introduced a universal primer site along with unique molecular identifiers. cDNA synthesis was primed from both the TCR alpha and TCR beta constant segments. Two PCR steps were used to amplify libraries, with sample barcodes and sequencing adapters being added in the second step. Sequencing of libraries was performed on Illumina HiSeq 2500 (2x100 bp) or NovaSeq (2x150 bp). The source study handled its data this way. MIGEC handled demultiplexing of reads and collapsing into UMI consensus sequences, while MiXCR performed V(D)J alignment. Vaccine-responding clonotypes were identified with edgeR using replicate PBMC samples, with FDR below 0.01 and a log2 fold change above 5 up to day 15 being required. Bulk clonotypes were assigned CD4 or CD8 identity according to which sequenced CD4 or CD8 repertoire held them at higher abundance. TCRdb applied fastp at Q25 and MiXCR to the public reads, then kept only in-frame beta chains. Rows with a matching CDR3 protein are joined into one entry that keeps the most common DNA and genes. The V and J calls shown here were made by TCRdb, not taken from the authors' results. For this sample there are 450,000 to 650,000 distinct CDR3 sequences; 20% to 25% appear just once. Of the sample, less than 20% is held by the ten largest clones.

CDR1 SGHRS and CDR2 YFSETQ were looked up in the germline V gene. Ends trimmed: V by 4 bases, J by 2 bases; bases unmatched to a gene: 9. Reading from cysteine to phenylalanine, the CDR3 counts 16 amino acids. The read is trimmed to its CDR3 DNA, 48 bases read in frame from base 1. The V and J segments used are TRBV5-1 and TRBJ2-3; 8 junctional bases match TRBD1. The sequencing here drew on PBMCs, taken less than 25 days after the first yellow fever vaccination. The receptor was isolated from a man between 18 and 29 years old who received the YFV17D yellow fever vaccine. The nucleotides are TGCGCCAGCAGCCACTCAAGGACAGGGATCACAGATACGCAGTATTTT. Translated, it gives CASSHSRTGITDTQYF. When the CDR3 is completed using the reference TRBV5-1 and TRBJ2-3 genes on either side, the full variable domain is KAGVTQTPRYLIKTRGQQVTLSCSPISGHRSVSWYQQTPGQGLQFLFEYFSETQRNKGNFPGRFSGRQFSNSRSEMNVSTLELGDSALYLCASSHSRTGITDTQYFGPGTRLTVL.